This record covers a single T cell receptor beta chain. The data were taken from a study of neurological immune-mediated disorders. Overall study: Multiple sclerosis patients numbered about 35, with approximately 30 relapsing-remitting and 3 secondary progressive.

Synthesis of cDNA used 5'RACE (with 10-nucleotide random UMIs). From 15-18 subjects, every sequencing run obtained over 170 million TCR-beta sequences. TCRdb recomputed calls from the 5' RACE reads with MiXCR, one row per CDR3 protein. Of tens of thousands of distinct CDR3 sequences listed, around 3.1% are singletons. This CDR3 comprises 15 residues. The germline V gene encodes CDR1 SGDLS and CDR2 YYNGEE. V shed 0 bases and J shed 12 bases, with 19 bases lying between them. Libraries used 2 million unsorted PBMCs kept frozen in RNAlater. The TCR was taken from a man in his forties with multiple sclerosis. The chain uses TRBV9 and TRBJ1-3; unclear D gene. The specimen was PBMCs. CDR3 loop: CASSVAGSGGKNIYF. In nucleotides, the CDR3 is TGTGCCAGCAGCGTAGCGGGGTCGGGAGGAAAAAACATATATTTT.